Each of the 2 T cell receptor beta chains below was sequenced from the same sample in a study of cytomegalovirus exposure and HLA in healthy donors. Primers for the PCR totalled 60 Vbeta and 13 Jbeta. Method: immunoSEQ multiplex PCR; TCRdb's copy keeps in-frame clones and lacks some. The table for this sample gives approximately 120,000 clones. Sequencing was carried out using PBMCs. The receptor source for this set is a man aged 18 to 30 in good health and CMV-seronegative.

The rearrangement uses TRBV5-1 and TRBJ2-1; 8 bases fit TRBD1. The CDR3 is 15 amino acids. The V segment lost 0 bases and the J segment 9 bases; nucleotides outside the gene matches: 8. CDR1 and CDR2 from the germline V gene are SGHRS and YFSETQ. Here the CDR3 DNA reads TGCGCCAGCAGCTTGGGACAGGGGTTTACGCGTGAGCAGTTCTTC. Protein product: CASSLGQGFTREQFF.

This CDR3 is CASSEGLALSGELFF. The CDR3, as DNA: TGCGCCAGCAGTGAGGGACTAGCGTTATCCGGGGAGCTGTTTTTT. The chain carries TRBV5-1 and TRBJ2-2; 10 bases map to TRBD2. V was pared by 5 bases and J by 6 bases, with 7 bases of the junction left unmatched. Germline CDR1 and CDR2: SGHRS and YFSETQ. The CDR3 contains 15 residues.